These T cell receptor beta chains were read from a single sample in a study of cytomegalovirus exposure and HLA in healthy donors. This table comes from immunoSEQ multiplex PCR, and its TCRdb copy is limited to in-frame clones, with some not included. The table records 73,000 or so clones, around 78% of them present only once. The sample consisted of PBMCs. The receptors were sampled from a man aged 50 to 59 in good health and CMV-seronegative. The CDR3 runs from the conserved cysteine through the conserved F or W. The order of the fields is clone size, D gene, V gene, J gene, CDR3 protein, CDR3 DNA. D genes are given only for firm matches. Clone size, where shown, is once, few, many, or a class for clones that have expanded.

.,TRBD1,TRBV5-4,TRBJ2-6,CASSYEQGSGANVLTF,TGTGCCAGCAGCTACGAACAGGGGTCTGGGGCCAACGTCCTGACTTTC
.,TRBD1,TRBV7-9,TRBJ1-1,CASSSGQADTEAFF,TGTGCCAGCAGCTCCGGACAGGCGGACACTGAAGCTTTCTTT
once,.,TRBV5-1,TRBJ1-4,CASNQGVVDEKLFF,TGCGCCAGCAACCAGGGTGTCGTCGATGAAAAACTGTTTTTT
.,.,TRBV30,TRBJ2-1,CAWSVGGIYNEQFF,TGTGCCTGGAGTGTGGGCGGGATCTACAATGAGCAGTTCTTC
once,TRBD1,TRBV6-5,TRBJ1-2,CASSYSRTGGGYGYTF,TGTGCCAGCAGTTACTCTCGCACAGGGGGTGGCTATGGCTACACCTTC
.,.,TRBV10-3,TRBJ1-5,CAISAGKQDQPQHF,TGTGCCATCAGTGCCGGAAAGCAGGATCAGCCCCAGCATTTT
few,.,TRBV25-1,TRBJ2-1,CASNELGGSGGSSNEQFF,TGTGCCAGTAATGAATTGGGGGGCTCAGGGGGGAGTTCGAATGAGCAGTTCTTC
.,.,TRBV15,TRBJ2-3,CATSEPLGGGGHTDTQYF,TGTGCCACCAGCGAACCCCTAGGGGGCGGGGGGCACACAGATACGCAGTATTTT
.,TRBD2,TRBV28,TRBJ2-7,CASLQAGSPYEQYF,TGTGCCAGCCTTCAAGCGGGAAGTCCCTACGAGCAGTACTTC
once,.,TRBV28,TRBJ1-2,CASSLLGSLPYGYTF,TGTGCCAGCAGTTTGTTGGGGAGTTTACCCTATGGCTACACCTTC
.,.,TRBV14,TRBJ1-2,CASSQVALWNYGYTF,TGTGCCAGCAGCCAAGTTGCGCTTTGGAACTATGGCTACACCTTC
once,.,TRBV2,TRBJ1-1,CASNLRHLNTEAFF,TGTGCCAGTAACCTTCGACACTTGAACACTGAAGCTTTCTTT
few,.,TRBV6-5,TRBJ1-2,CASRTGTNGYTF,TGTGCCAGCAGAACCGGGACAAATGGCTACACCTTC
once,.,TRBV9,TRBJ2-6,CASSVVGSGANVLTF,TGTGCCAGCAGCGTAGTGGGGAGTGGGGCCAACGTCCTGACTTTC
.,TRBD2,TRBV19,TRBJ2-1,CASSIGLAGKSRIF,TGTGCCAGTAGTATCGGGCTAGCGGGTAAATCGAGAATCTTC
.,.,TRBV7-8,TRBJ2-1,CASSFYLGGEQFF,TGTGCCAGCAGCTTTTATTTAGGCGGTGAGCAGTTCTTC
.,.,TRBV4-1,TRBJ2-5,CASSQDLGRQETQYF,TGCGCCAGCAGCCAAGATTTAGGCAGGCAAGAGACCCAGTACTTC
.,.,TRBV11-3,TRBJ1-1,CASSLNPRFEAFF,TGTGCCAGCAGCTTAAACCCTCGGTTTGAAGCTTTCTTT
.,.,TRBV11-2,TRBJ2-7,CASSLGGGFDEQYF,TGTGCCAGCAGCTTAGGTGGAGGGTTTGACGAGCAGTACTTC
.,.,TRBV27,TRBJ2-7,CASSLLWANEQYF,TGTGCCAGCAGTTTATTGTGGGCTAACGAGCAGTACTTC
few,TRBD1,TRBV5-8,TRBJ1-4,CASSPDRRVGEKLFF,TGTGCCAGCAGCCCGGACAGGAGGGTTGGGGAAAAACTGTTTTTT
once,.,TRBV30,TRBJ1-2,CAWSGRREWNGYTF,TGTGCCTGGAGCGGGAGGAGGGAGTGGAATGGCTACACCTTC
.,.,TRBV28,TRBJ2-5,CASSRQGQALQETQYF,TGTGCCAGCAGTCGTCAGGGCCAGGCGCTCCAAGAGACCCAGTACTTC
.,.,TRBV2,TRBJ1-2,CASTMTVNYGYTF,TGTGCCAGCACCATGACAGTTAACTATGGCTACACCTTC
.,TRBD1,TRBV5-4,TRBJ1-1,CASSARGQGLTEAFF,TGTGCCAGCAGCGCCAGGGGACAGGGTCTCACTGAAGCTTTCTTT
once,.,TRBV7-3,TRBJ1-6,CASSLGSSNSPLHF,TGTGCCAGCAGCCTCGGGTCGTCTAATTCACCCCTCCACTTT